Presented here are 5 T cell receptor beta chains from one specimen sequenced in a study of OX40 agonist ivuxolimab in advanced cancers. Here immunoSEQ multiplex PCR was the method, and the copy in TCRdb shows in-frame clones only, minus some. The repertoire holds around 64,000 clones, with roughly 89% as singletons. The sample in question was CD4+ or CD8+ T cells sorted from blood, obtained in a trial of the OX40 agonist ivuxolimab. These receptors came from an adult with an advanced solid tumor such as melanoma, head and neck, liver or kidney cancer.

The CDR3 here is CASSPSSGRALRADTQYF. CDR3 sequence (DNA): TGTGCCAGCAGCCCCTCTAGCGGGAGGGCCCTTAGGGCAGATACGCAGTATTTT. V gene TRBV7-3 combines with J gene TRBJ2-3; TRBD2 matches at 12 bases. Germline CDR1 SGHTA, CDR2 FQGTGA. The V and J ends lost 5 bases and 4 bases, in that order; junction bases with no gene match: 13. This CDR3 region has 18 residues.

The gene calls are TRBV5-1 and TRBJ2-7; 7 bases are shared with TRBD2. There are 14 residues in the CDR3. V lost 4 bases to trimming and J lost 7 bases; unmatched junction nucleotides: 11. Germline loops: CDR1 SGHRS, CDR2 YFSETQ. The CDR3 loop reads CASSPGGEGGEQYF. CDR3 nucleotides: TGCGCCAGCAGCCCTGGAGGGGAGGGCGGGGAGCAGTACTTC.

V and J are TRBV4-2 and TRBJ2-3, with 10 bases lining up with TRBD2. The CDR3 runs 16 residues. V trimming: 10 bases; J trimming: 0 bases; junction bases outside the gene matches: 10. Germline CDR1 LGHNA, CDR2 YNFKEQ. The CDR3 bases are TGTGCCACCCGGAAAGCGGGGGGGCCTAGCACAGATACGCAGTATTTT. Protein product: CATRKAGGPSTDTQYF.

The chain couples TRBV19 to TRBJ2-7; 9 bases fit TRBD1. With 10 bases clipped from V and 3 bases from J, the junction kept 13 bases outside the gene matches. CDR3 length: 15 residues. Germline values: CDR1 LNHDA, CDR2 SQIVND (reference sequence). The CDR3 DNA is TGTGCCACACACACGGGGACAGGGAATAACTACGAGCAGTACTTC. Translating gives CATHTGTGNNYEQYF. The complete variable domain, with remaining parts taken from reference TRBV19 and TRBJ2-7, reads DGGITQSPKYLFRKEGQNVTLSCEQNLNHDAMYWYRQDPGQGLRLIYYSQIVNDFQKGDIAEGYSVSREKKESFPLTVTSAQKNPTAFYLCATHTGTGNNYEQYFGPGTRLTVT.

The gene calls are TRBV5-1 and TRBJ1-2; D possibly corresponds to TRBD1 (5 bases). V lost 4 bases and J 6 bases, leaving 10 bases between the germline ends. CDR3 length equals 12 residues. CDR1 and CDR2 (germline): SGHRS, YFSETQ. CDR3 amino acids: CASSPRGDGYTF. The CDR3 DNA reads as TGCGCCAGCAGCCCCCGGGGGGATGGCTACACCTTC.